This TCR beta chain was identified during a study of shared clonotypes between healthy human individuals. Broader study findings: There were few donors, and this limited the genetic and exposure-history diversity represented. Non-shared clonotypes showed lower generation probabilities than clonotypes common to all four donors.

This clone was recorded at least ten times. Its target is not known. The authors split each subset's genomic DNA evenly across several immunoSEQ plates. For sorted subsets, approximately 0.2 ug DNA per replicate equaled 30,000 or so T cell genomes. TCRdb's table, derived via immunoSEQ multiplex PCR, lists solely in-frame clones and lacks some. The sample consists of around 990,000 clones, around 77% of them appearing once. V lost 8 bases and J lost 8, with 21 bases in between. The germline gives CDR1 SNHLY, CDR2 FYNNEI. The CDR3 spans 15 residues. This chain joins TRBV2 and TRBJ1-4, with D perhaps TRBD1 (5 bases). Specimen: memory CD4+ T cells from PBMCs. Noted subset: CD45RA-negative fraction. The sequence was obtained from a man between 18 and 29 years old in good health. Some clones in this sample may be carry-over from other donors' samples. CDR3 coding DNA: TGTGCCAGCCTAGCACTCGAAGGGGCTGGGGAAAAACTGTTTTTT. It specifies CASLALEGAGEKLFF.